These T cell receptor beta chains were read from a single sample in a study of blood T cell repertoires in COVID-19. Data came from immunoSEQ multiplex PCR; TCRdb stores just in-frame clones and leaves some out. The profile shows 350,000 to 450,000 clones, around nine tenths of them singletons. The sample was PBMCs or T cells enriched from blood (not recorded which). These receptors were taken from a young woman who had been exposed to COVID-19. Both conserved end residues are part of each CDR3. Fields, in order: clone size, D gene, V gene, CDR3 length, J gene, CDR3 protein, CDR3 DNA. D genes are given only for firm matches. Clone size is stated in some rows and not others, as once, few, many or a class when expanded.

>NA|TRBD2|TRBV9|16|TRBJ2-1
CASSVSERGGYNEQFF
TGTGCCAGCAGCGTCTCCGAGCGGGGGGGATACAATGAGCAGTTCTTC
>NA|NA|TRBV11-2|16|TRBJ2-7
CASSSTRDKTSYEQYF
TGTGCCAGCAGCTCCACCCGGGACAAGACCTCCTACGAGCAGTACTTC
>NA|TRBD1|TRBV27|16|TRBJ1-4
CASSLSGTALNEKLFF
TGTGCCAGCAGTTTATCCGGGACAGCCCTTAATGAAAAACTGTTTTTT
>NA|TRBD2|TRBV5-5|17|TRBJ2-1
CASSYMGLAGVYNEQFF
TGTGCCAGCAGCTATATGGGACTAGCGGGGGTTTACAATGAGCAGTTCTTC
>few|TRBD1|TRBV7-6|15|TRBJ1-6
CASSPRDREYSPLHF
TGTGCCAGCAGCCCGAGGGACAGGGAATATTCACCCCTCCACTTT
>once|NA|TRBV28|15|TRBJ1-4
CASIRSGGAGGKLFF
TGTGCCAGCATTCGGAGCGGGGGGGCAGGTGGAAAACTGTTTTTT
>NA|TRBD1|TRBV13|14|TRBJ1-4
CASSVGTGVEKLFF
TGTGCCAGCAGCGTGGGGACAGGGGTCGAAAAACTGTTTTTT
>NA|NA|TRBV6-5|15|TRBJ1-5
CASNLGGGSNQPQHF
TGTGCCAGCAATCTCGGGGGGGGATCTAATCAGCCCCAGCATTTT
>NA|TRBD1|TRBV5-1|16|TRBJ1-1
CASSPRWDRGNTEAFF
TGCGCCAGCAGCCCCAGGTGGGACAGGGGGAACACTGAAGCTTTCTTT
>NA|TRBD1|TRBV7-3|13|TRBJ2-7
CASSPDRGGEQYF
TGTGCCAGCAGCCCGGACAGGGGGGGCGAGCAGTACTTC
>NA|TRBD2|TRBV4-1|19|TRBJ2-1
CASSQEPSGGASSYNEQFF
TGCGCCAGCAGCCAAGAACCTAGCGGGGGGGCAAGCTCCTACAATGAGCAGTTCTTC
>once|NA|TRBV28|15|TRBJ2-3
CASSLRGPSTDTQYF
TGTGCCAGCAGTTTAAGGGGTCCTAGCACAGATACGCAGTATTTT
>NA|NA|TRBV19|13|TRBJ2-3
CASSYQGTDTQYF
TGTGCCAGTAGTTACCAGGGAACAGATACGCAGTATTTT
>NA|NA|TRBV10-3|12|TRBJ2-3
CATRDSADTQYF
TGTGCCACTAGGGACTCGGCAGATACGCAGTATTTT
>NA|NA|TRBV3-1/TRBV3-2|15|TRBJ2-5
CASSQGLVLQETQYF
TGTGCCAGCAGCCAAGGACTAGTACTACAAGAGACCCAGTACTTC
>NA|TRBD1|TRBV27|13|TRBJ2-7
CASSPTGKGEQYF
TGTGCCAGCAGTCCGACAGGGAAGGGGGAGCAGTACTTC
>NA|NA|TRBV7-6|14|TRBJ1-2
CASSSSSANYGYTF
TGTGCCAGCAGCTCCTCGAGTGCTAACTATGGCTACACCTTC
>NA|TRBD2|TRBV10-3|16|TRBJ2-7
CAISGSISGGAYEQYF
TGTGCCATCAGTGGGTCTATTAGCGGGGGGGCCTACGAGCAGTACTTC
>NA|TRBD1|TRBV7-2|17|TRBJ2-7
CASSLNRGAGQAYEQYF
TGTGCCAGCAGCTTAAATAGGGGGGCGGGACAGGCCTACGAGCAGTACTTC
>NA|TRBD1|TRBV3-1/TRBV3-2|15|TRBJ2-7
CASSSWTGVGGEQYF
TGTGCCAGCAGCAGCTGGACAGGGGTCGGCGGCGAGCAGTACTTC
>NA|NA|TRBV5-8|18|TRBJ2-3
CASSFGFDLGAETDTQYF
TGTGCCAGCAGCTTTGGTTTTGATCTGGGGGCCGAGACAGATACGCAGTATTTT
>once|NA|TRBV24-1|14|TRBJ1-1
CADWRGDENTEAFF
TGTGCCGACTGGAGGGGCGACGAGAACACTGAAGCTTTCTTT
>NA|TRBD1|TRBV28|17|TRBJ1-3
CASKPGTGRFSGNTIYF
TGTGCCAGCAAACCTGGGACAGGGAGATTCTCTGGAAACACCATATATTTT
>NA|NA|TRBV7-9|14|TRBJ2-5
CASSLDQRQETQYF
TGTGCCAGCAGCTTAGATCAGCGGCAAGAGACCCAGTACTTC
>NA|NA|TRBV15|16|TRBJ1-5
CATSSIGRDMKQPQHF
TGTGCCACCAGCAGCATCGGCCGGGACATGAAACAGCCCCAGCATTTT
>once|TRBD2|TRBV19|18|TRBJ2-2
CASSLGTSGRVSTGELFF
TGTGCCAGTAGTTTGGGGACTAGCGGGAGGGTTAGCACCGGGGAGCTGTTTTTT
>NA|NA|TRBV2|16|TRBJ1-2
CASSEQGQVLTYGYTF
TGTGCCAGCAGTGAACAGGGGCAGGTCCTTACCTATGGCTACACCTTC
>NA|NA|TRBV9|13|TRBJ2-7
CASSGGPSYEQYF
TGTGCCAGCAGCGGGGGCCCCTCCTACGAGCAGTACTTC
>NA|NA|TRBV2|15|TRBJ2-2
CASTRERVGTGELFF
TGTGCCAGCACCCGGGAGAGAGTGGGGACCGGGGAGCTGTTTTTT
>NA|NA|TRBV6-1|12|TRBJ2-5
CASSEFGLTQYF
TGTGCCAGCAGTGAGTTCGGTTTAACCCAGTACTTC
>NA|TRBD1|TRBV28|18|TRBJ1-3
CASSLWGQGHLSGNTIYF
TGTGCCAGCAGTTTATGGGGACAGGGGCACCTCTCTGGAAACACCATATATTTT
>NA|TRBD1|TRBV28|13|TRBJ1-1
CASTGRGHTEAFF
TGTGCCAGCACGGGCAGGGGGCACACTGAAGCTTTCTTT
>NA|TRBD1|TRBV29-1|14|TRBJ2-1
CSVRGTGSYNEQFF
TGCAGCGTCCGGGGGACAGGGAGTTACAATGAGCAGTTCTTC
>NA|TRBD1|TRBV18|15|TRBJ1-5
CASSPRQGDNQPQHF
TGTGCCAGCTCACCTAGACAGGGAGACAATCAGCCCCAGCATTTT
>NA|TRBD1|TRBV28|17|TRBJ2-2
CASSLPLSGQEFGELFF
TGTGCCAGCAGTTTACCCCTCTCCGGACAGGAGTTCGGGGAGCTGTTTTTT
>NA|TRBD2|TRBV9|16|TRBJ2-2
CASSPRLAANTGELFF
TGTGCCAGCAGCCCTCGACTAGCGGCGAACACCGGGGAGCTGTTTTTT
>NA|NA|TRBV7-9|14|TRBJ1-6
CASSSTGLGSPLHF
TGTGCCAGCAGCTCGACAGGTTTGGGTTCACCCCTCCACTTT
>NA|NA|TRBV5-1|14|TRBJ2-5
CASSPGTLQETQYF
TGCGCCAGCAGCCCAGGGACTCTGCAAGAGACCCAGTACTTC
>NA|TRBD1|TRBV5-1|14|TRBJ2-7
CASSGTGGRYEQYF
TGCGCCAGCAGCGGGACAGGGGGCAGGTACGAGCAGTACTTC
>NA|TRBD1|TRBV28|11|TRBJ1-2
CASGTGYGYTF
TGTGCCAGCGGGACAGGATATGGCTACACCTTC
>NA|TRBD2|TRBV9|13|TRBJ2-3
CASNSGRPDTQYF
TGTGCCAGCAATAGCGGGAGGCCAGATACGCAGTATTTT